This entry lists 19 T cell receptor beta chains sequenced from one sample in a study of blood T cell repertoires in COVID-19 (dated by TCRdb to about 2020). Library generation was performed with the immunoSEQ multiplex PCR assay. This is the immuneACCESS table as TCRdb keeps it, with only in-frame sequences that have V and J called. A part of the clones is gone; compared with another copy, unresolved V genes explain less than half, and the rest is unexplained. The sample table shows roughly 87,000 clones, and about 80% are seen once. About 4.2% of the sample rests with the top ten. What was sequenced was peripheral blood. These TCRs come from a woman between 50 and 59 years old with acute or convalescent COVID-19.

This chain links TRBV7-9 with TRBJ1-2; D remains ambiguous. Germline V lookup: CDR1 SEHNR, CDR2 FQNEAQ (reference sequence). The CDR3 is made up of 14 amino acids. V lost 5 bases and J lost 0, with 10 bases in between. The CDR3 DNA reads TGTGCCAGCAGCGGGTCGGGAGCTAACTATGGCTACACCTTC. Its translation is CASSGSGANYGYTF.

This chain joins TRBV2 and TRBJ2-3; D is possibly TRBD1 (6 bases). Germline V lookup: CDR1 SNHLY, CDR2 FYNNEI. The germline V and J ends were trimmed by 4 bases and 0 bases, with 14 bases remaining between them. There are 16 residues in the CDR3. The CDR3 reads CASSGDRSLSTDTQYF. The CDR3 DNA reads as TGTGCCAGCAGTGGTGACAGGAGCCTTAGCACAGATACGCAGTATTTT.

The J gene is TRBJ1-2, the V gene TRBV10-3, with 7 bases identical to TRBD1. The germline V gene encodes CDR1 ENHRY and CDR2 SYGVKD. CDR3 length: 13 residues. Losses at the gene ends were 6 bases for V and 6 bases for J; bases not matched to a gene: 7. The CDR3 protein is CAIRDRKGDGYTF. The CDR3 coding sequence is TGTGCCATCAGGGACAGGAAAGGGGATGGCTACACCTTC.

This sequence joins TRBV27 and TRBJ2-7; 10 bases align to TRBD1. Germline-derived CDR1 and CDR2 are MNHEY and SMNVEV (reference sequence). The CDR3 loop spans 15 amino acids. V shed 3 bases and J 5 bases; nucleotides not matched to a gene: 7. CDR3 in DNA: TGTGCCAGCAGTTTTTCTGGACAGGGGGTCCACGAGCAGTACTTC. Protein: CASSFSGQGVHEQYF.

This clone was observed a few times. The rearrangement uses TRBV11-2 and TRBJ1-1; no firm D call. Germline CDR1 is SGHAT and CDR2 is FQNNGV. Trimming removed 0 bases at V and 0 bases at J, with 8 bases between. The CDR3 is made up of 15 amino acids. The CDR3 DNA is TGTGCCAGCAGCTTAGAACCAGGTTTGAACACTGAAGCTTTCTTT. This gives the protein CASSLEPGLNTEAFF.

The CDR3 nucleotides are TGTGCCAGCAGTGGAGATCCCTTGGGGCGATCACCCCTCCACTTT. The encoded protein is CASSGDPLGRSPLHF. The V gene is TRBV2, the J gene TRBJ1-6, with a weak D call TRBD1 (5 bases). CDR1 and CDR2 (germline): SNHLY, FYNNEI. CDR3 length: 15 residues. The V gene lost 4 bases and the J gene lost 10 bases, with 17 bases spanning the gap.

The rearrangement uses TRBV28 and TRBJ1-1, with D unclear. V was clipped by 3 bases and J by 1 base, with 9 bases between them. The germline V gene encodes CDR1 MDHEN and CDR2 SYDVKM. This CDR3 has 14 residues. The CDR3 region is CASSFQDSNTEAFF. CDR3 sequence (DNA): TGTGCCAGCAGTTTTCAGGATTCGAACACTGAAGCTTTCTTT.

This chain connects TRBV5-1 to TRBJ2-3; 9 bases align to TRBD2. V was clipped by 0 bases and J by 3 bases; unmatched bases: 5. The germline V gene encodes CDR1 SGHRS and CDR2 YFSETQ. The CDR3 is 16 residues long. The CDR3 DNA reads as TGCGCCAGCAGCTTGGTTCTAGCGGGGTTAACAGATACGCAGTATTTT. Its protein product is CASSLVLAGLTDTQYF.

The rearrangement joins TRBV25-1 to TRBJ2-1, with a possible D match to TRBD1 (5 bases). The CDR3 sequence is 12 residues long. Germline V gives CDR1 MGHDK, CDR2 SYGVNS. Trimming left V 5 bases short and J 7 bases short, with 9 bases between. As DNA, the CDR3 is TGTGCCAGCAGTAAGAAGGGGAATGAGCAGTTCTTC. This encodes CASSKKGNEQFF.

The chain combines TRBV11-2 with TRBJ2-5; D may be TRBD1 (5 bases). Germline lookup yields CDR1 SGHAT and CDR2 FQNNGV. With 5 bases removed from V and 7 bases from J, the gap between germline ends came to 14 bases. This CDR3 is built from 13 residues. The chain's CDR3 is CASSPGERGTQYF. The DNA for the CDR3 is TGTGCCAGCAGCCCCGGTGAAAGGGGGACCCAGTACTTC.

This rearrangement joins TRBV25-1 to TRBJ1-6; D is uncertain. The V gene's germline CDR1 is MGHDK and CDR2 SYGVNS. This CDR3 contains 13 residues. The germline V and J ends were trimmed by 5 bases and 10 bases, with 12 bases remaining between them. The chain's CDR3 is CASSLWASSPLHF. The CDR3 nucleotides are TGTGCCAGCAGTTTGTGGGCCAGCTCACCCCTCCACTTT. The full variable domain, in which reference TRBV25-1 and TRBJ1-6 provide the parts outside the CDR3, is EADIYQTPRYLVIGTGKKITLECSQTMGHDKMYWYQQDPGMELHLIHYSYGVNSTEKGDLSSESTVSRIRTEHFPLTLESARPSHTSQYLCASSLWASSPLHFGNGTRLTVT.

This rearrangement joins TRBV19 to TRBJ1-1; D ambiguous. This CDR3 has 13 amino acids. The V gene lost 5 bases and the J gene lost 1 base, with 8 bases spanning the gap. CDR1 is LNHDA and CDR2 is SQIVND in the germline V gene (reference sequence). The CDR3 here is CASSFSGNTEAFF. The CDR3 nucleotides read TGTGCCAGTAGTTTCAGTGGGAACACTGAAGCTTTCTTT.

The J gene is TRBJ2-3, the V gene TRBV5-4; maybe TRBD1 (6 bases). V dropped 6 bases and J dropped 6 bases, with 11 bases sitting between them. The CDR3 spans 12 residues. Germline V gene lookup returns CDR1 SGHNT and CDR2 YYREEE (reference sequence). CDR3 protein: CASTRDTDTQYF. The CDR3 DNA follows: TGTGCCAGCACCAGGGACACCGATACGCAGTATTTT.

V usage is TRBV7-8 and J usage is TRBJ2-7; 9 bases line up with TRBD1. The J segment lost 9 bases and the V segment lost 4 bases, leaving 10 bases of the junction unmatched. This CDR3 is 14 amino acids long. Germline V gene sequence: CDR1 SGHVS, CDR2 FQNEAQ. The CDR3 loop reads CASSSGTGWEVQYF. For the CDR3, the DNA is TGTGCCAGCAGCTCCGGGACAGGGTGGGAGGTGCAGTACTTC.

The chain recombines TRBV6-6 with TRBJ1-2; no reliable D call. Trimming pared 6 bases from V and 6 bases from J, leaving 14 bases between. This CDR3 contains 13 residues. Germline V CDR1 and CDR2: MNHNY, SVGAGI (reference sequence). Here the CDR3 reads CASSHLRGHGYTF. As DNA, the CDR3 is TGTGCCAGCAGCCATTTACGAGGCCATGGCTACACCTTC.

This clone was seen repeatedly, ten times or more. The genes are TRBV7-9 and TRBJ1-1; D unclear. Trimming removed 1 base from V and 7 bases from J, with 7 bases in between. The CDR3 has 12 amino acids. Germline-derived CDR1 and CDR2 are SEHNR and FQNEAQ (reference sequence). CDR3 DNA: TGTGCCAGCAGCTTAGGGCGGGATGAAGCTTTCTTT. Protein: CASSLGRDEAFF.

The J gene is TRBJ2-5, the V gene TRBV6-5, with 7 bases matching TRBD2. CDR3 size: 16 residues. The trim removed 2 bases at V and 0 bases at J, leaving 6 bases unmatched. Germline lookup yields CDR1 MNHEY and CDR2 SVGAGI. CDR3 in DNA: TGTGCCAGCAGTTACGGGGGAGGGATGTACCAAGAGACCCAGTACTTC. Protein product: CASSYGGGMYQETQYF.

The V gene is TRBV19, the J gene TRBJ2-7, with D possibly matching TRBD1 (6 bases). V was shortened by 2 bases and J by 0 bases, with 11 bases between the two germline ends. Germline-derived CDR1 and CDR2 are LNHDA and SQIVND (reference sequence). CDR3 size: 15 residues. CDR3 loop: CASSINPDSSYEQYF. The CDR3 DNA follows: TGTGCCAGTAGTATAAACCCGGACAGCTCCTACGAGCAGTACTTC.

The chain combines TRBV28 with TRBJ2-5; a weak D match, TRBD1 (5 bases). Trimming pared 8 bases from V and 2 bases from J, leaving 9 bases between. CDR1 MDHEN and CDR2 SYDVKM come from the germline V gene. This CDR3 has 12 residues. The CDR3 here is CASSQGQETQYF. The CDR3 coding sequence is TGTGCCAGCTCCCAGGGTCAAGAGACCCAGTACTTC.